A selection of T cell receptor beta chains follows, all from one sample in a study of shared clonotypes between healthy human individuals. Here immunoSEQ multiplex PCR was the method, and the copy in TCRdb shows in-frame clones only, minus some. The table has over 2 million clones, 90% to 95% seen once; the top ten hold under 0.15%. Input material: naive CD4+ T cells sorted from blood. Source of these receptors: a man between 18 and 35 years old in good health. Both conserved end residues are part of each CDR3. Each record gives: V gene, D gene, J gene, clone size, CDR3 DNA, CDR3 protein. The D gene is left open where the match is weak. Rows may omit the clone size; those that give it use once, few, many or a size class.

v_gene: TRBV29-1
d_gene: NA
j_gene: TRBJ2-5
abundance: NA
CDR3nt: TGCAGCGGAAGGTGGGGGCGCGGGGAGACCCAGTACTTC
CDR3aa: CSGRWGRGETQYF

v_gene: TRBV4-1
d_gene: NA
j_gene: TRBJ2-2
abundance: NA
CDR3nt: TGCGCCAGCAGCCAAGATCCGACAGGAATACAAGCGGGCACCGGGGAGCTGTTTTTT
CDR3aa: CASSQDPTGIQAGTGELFF

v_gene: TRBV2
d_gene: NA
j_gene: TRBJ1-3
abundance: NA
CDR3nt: TGTGCCAGCAGTGACGGGGGGCGCTCTGGAAACACCATATATTTT
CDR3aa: CASSDGGRSGNTIYF

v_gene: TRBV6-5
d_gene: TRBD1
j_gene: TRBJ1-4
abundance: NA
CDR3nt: TGTGCCAGCAGTTACGGGACAGGAAATGAAAAACTGTTTTTT
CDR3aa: CASSYGTGNEKLFF

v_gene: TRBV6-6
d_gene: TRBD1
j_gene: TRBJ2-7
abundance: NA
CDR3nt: TGTGCCAGCAGATTTGACAGGGGCAAGCAGTACTTC
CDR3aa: CASRFDRGKQYF

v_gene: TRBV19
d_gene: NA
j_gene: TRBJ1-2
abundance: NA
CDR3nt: TGTGCCAGTAGTGGTCAAAGGAACTATGGCTACACCTTC
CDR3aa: CASSGQRNYGYTF

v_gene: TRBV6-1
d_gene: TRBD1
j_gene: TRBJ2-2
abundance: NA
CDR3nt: TGTGCCAGCAGTAGTCAGGGGGCCGGGGAGCTGTTTTTT
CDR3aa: CASSSQGAGELFF

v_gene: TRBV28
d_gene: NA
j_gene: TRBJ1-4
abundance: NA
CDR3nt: TGTGCCAGCAGTTTAGGGGAGGGTAATGAAAAACTGTTTTTT
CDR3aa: CASSLGEGNEKLFF

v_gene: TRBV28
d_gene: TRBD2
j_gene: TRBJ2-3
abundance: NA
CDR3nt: TGTGCCAGCAGTCTCCCTAGCGGGGGGGCCACAGATACGCAGTATTTT
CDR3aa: CASSLPSGGATDTQYF

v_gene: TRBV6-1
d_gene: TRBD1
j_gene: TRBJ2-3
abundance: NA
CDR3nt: TGTGCCAGCAGGGACAGGGGCACAGATACGCAGTATTTT
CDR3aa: CASRDRGTDTQYF

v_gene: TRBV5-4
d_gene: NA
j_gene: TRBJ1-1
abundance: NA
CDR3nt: TGTGCCAGCAGCTTGTCTATAGACACTGAAGCTTTCTTT
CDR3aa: CASSLSIDTEAFF

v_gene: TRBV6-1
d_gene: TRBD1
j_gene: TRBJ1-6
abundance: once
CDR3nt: TGTGCCAGCAGTGGACAGGGCTATAATTCACCCCTCCACTTT
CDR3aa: CASSGQGYNSPLHF

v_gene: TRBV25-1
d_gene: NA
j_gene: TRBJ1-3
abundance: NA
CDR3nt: TGTGCCAGCAGTCCTGTGGGTGTTGGCTCTGGAAACACCATATATTTT
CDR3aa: CASSPVGVGSGNTIYF

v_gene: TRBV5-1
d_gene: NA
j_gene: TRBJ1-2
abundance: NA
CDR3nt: TGCGCCAGCAGCTTGGGAATCGACAGCCTCGGCGGCTACACCTTC
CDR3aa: CASSLGIDSLGGYTF

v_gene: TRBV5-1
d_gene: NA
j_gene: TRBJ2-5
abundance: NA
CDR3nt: TGCGCCAGCAGCTTGGACGGCACAAAGACCCAGTACTTC
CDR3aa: CASSLDGTKTQYF

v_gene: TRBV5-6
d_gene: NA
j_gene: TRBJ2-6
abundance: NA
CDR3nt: TGTGCCAGCAGCCTACAGGGTGCTGGGGCCAACGTCCTGACTTTC
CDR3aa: CASSLQGAGANVLTF

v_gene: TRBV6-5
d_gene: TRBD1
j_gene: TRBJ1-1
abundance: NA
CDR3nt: TGTGCCAGCGGACAGGGTAGTCTCGTTGCCACTGAAGCTTTCTTT
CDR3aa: CASGQGSLVATEAFF

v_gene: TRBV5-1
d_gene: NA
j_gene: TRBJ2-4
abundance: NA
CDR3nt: TGCGCCAGCAGCTTGGATCCTAACTCAGCCAAAAACATTCAGTACTTC
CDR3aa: CASSLDPNSAKNIQYF

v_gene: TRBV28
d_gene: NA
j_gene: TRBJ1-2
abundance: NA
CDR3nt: TGTGCCAGCAGCCCAAGGGCGCTAGGCTACACCTTC
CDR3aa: CASSPRALGYTF

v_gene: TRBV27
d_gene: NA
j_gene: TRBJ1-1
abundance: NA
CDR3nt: TGTGCCAGCAGTCCCGACACTGTAAACACTGAAGCTTTCTTT
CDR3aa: CASSPDTVNTEAFF

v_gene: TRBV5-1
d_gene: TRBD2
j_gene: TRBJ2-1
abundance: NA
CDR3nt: TGCGCCAGCAGCCTGTGGACTAGCGGGAAGGACAATGAGCAGTTCTTC
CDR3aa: CASSLWTSGKDNEQFF

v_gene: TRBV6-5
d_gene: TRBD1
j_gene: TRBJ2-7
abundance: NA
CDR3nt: TGTGCCAGCAGTTATAGGGACAGGGGAGCGTACGAGCAGTACTTC
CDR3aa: CASSYRDRGAYEQYF

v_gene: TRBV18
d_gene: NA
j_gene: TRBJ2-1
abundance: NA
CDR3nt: TGTGCCAGCTCAGCGCCAGGGCTCGGTGAGCAGTTCTTC
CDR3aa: CASSAPGLGEQFF

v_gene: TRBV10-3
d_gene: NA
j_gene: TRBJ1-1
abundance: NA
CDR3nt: TGTGCCACCAAACCGGATCAGAACACTGAAGCTTTCTTT
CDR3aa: CATKPDQNTEAFF

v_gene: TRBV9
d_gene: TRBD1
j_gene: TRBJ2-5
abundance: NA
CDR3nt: TGTGCCAGCAGCGGTGGGACAGGCATTAGGGAGACCCAGTACTTC
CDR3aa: CASSGGTGIRETQYF

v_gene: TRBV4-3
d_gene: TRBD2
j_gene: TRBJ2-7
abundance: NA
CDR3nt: TGCGCCAGCAGCCAAGACGTGTTAGCGGGGTACGAGCAGTACTTC
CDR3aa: CASSQDVLAGYEQYF

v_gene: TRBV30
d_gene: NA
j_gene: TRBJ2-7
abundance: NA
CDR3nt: TGTGCCTGGAGTCGCCAGTACGAGCAGTACTTC
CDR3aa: CAWSRQYEQYF

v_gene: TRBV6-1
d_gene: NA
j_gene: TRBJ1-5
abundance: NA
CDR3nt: TGTGCCAGCAGGGGGATGAGGGTTAGTAATCAGCCCCAGCATTTT
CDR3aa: CASRGMRVSNQPQHF

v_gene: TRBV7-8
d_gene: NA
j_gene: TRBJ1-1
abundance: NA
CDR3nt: TGTGCCAGCAGCCCTAGGAACACTGAAGCTTTCTTT
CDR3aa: CASSPRNTEAFF

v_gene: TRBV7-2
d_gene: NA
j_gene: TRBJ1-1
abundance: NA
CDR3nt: TGTGCCAGCAGCTTAGTGTATCAGGGAAACACTGAAGCTTTCTTT
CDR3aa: CASSLVYQGNTEAFF

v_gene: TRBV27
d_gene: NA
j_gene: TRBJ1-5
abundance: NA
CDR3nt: TGTGCCAGCAGTTTAATGGGGGATCAGCCCCAGCATTTT
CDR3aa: CASSLMGDQPQHF

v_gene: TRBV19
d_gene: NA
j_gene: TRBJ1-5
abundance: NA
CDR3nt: TGTGCCAGTAGTATTAAGCGACGAGGAAGCAATCAGCCCCAGCATTTT
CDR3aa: CASSIKRRGSNQPQHF

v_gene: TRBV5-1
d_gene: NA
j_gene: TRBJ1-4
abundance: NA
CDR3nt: TGCGCCAGCAGCTTGAACGGGGTGGGAACTAATGAAAAACTGTTTTTT
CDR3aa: CASSLNGVGTNEKLFF

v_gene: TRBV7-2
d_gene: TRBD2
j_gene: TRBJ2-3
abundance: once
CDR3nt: TGTGCCACCCGACTAGCGGGGGGCACAGATACGCAGTATTTT
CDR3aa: CATRLAGGTDTQYF

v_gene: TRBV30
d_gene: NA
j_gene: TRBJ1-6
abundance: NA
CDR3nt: TGTGCCTGGAGTGGTGGACATCTGGACACCCCCCTCCACTTT
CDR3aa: CAWSGGHLDTPLHF

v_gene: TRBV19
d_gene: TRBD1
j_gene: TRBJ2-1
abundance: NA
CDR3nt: TGTGCCAGTAGTACCGGACAGGGGCCCTACAATGAGCAGTTCTTC
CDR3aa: CASSTGQGPYNEQFF

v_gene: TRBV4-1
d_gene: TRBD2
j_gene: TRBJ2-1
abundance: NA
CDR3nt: TGCGCCAGCAGCCAACCACTAGCGGGGCCCTACAATGAGCAGTTCTTC
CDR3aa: CASSQPLAGPYNEQFF

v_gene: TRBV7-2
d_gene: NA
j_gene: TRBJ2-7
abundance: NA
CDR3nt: TGTGCCAGCAGCTTAATAGGGAATGACTACGAGCAGTACTTC
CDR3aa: CASSLIGNDYEQYF

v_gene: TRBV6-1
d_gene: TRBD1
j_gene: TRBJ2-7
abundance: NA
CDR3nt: TGTGCCAGCGCGGTTAGTCAGGGGGTGGCCTACGAGCAGTACTTC
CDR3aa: CASAVSQGVAYEQYF

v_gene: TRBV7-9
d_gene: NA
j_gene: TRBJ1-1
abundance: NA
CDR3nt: TGTGCCAGCAGCGAACAGGTCATGAACACTGAAGCTTTCTTT
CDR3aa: CASSEQVMNTEAFF

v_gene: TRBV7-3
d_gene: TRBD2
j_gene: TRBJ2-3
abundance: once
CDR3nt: TGTGCCAGCAGCTTAATCCCCCGGGGAGGGTCAGATACGCAGTATTTT
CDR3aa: CASSLIPRGGSDTQYF

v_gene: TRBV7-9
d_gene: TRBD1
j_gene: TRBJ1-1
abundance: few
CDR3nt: TGTGCCAGCAGCGACTATGACAGGGGAAACACTGAAGCTTTCTTT
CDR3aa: CASSDYDRGNTEAFF

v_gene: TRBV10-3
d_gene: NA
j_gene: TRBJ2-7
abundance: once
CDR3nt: TGTGCCATCAGTGAGTACGTCGGGGCCGGCGGCCTCCGTACCGAGCAGTACTTC
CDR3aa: CAISEYVGAGGLRTEQYF

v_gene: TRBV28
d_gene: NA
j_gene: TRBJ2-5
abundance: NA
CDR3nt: TGTGCCAGCAGCCCGGCCTTGACAGGGAGGCCCCTCGGGACCCAGTACTTC
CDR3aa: CASSPALTGRPLGTQYF

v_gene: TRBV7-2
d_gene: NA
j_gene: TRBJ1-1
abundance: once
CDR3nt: TGTGCCAGCAGCTTAGGGGGGATAATCACTGAAGCTTTCTTT
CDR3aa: CASSLGGIITEAFF